This TCR beta chain appears in the sequencing data of a study of blood T cell repertoires in COVID-19. Looking at the study overall: Nucleic acid was either cDNA or gDNA, and it came from T cells, B-cell-depleted T cells, or PBMCs.

It was during active infection that Seattle patients were enrolled and then longitudinally followed. In the source study's methods: Using reference gene primer amplification, nucleated cell counts were estimated. The assay was immunoSEQ multiplex PCR, and TCRdb's table has in-frame clones only and misses some. That table gives V, J and clone size, and the DNA gave D and trimming. The profile shows around 270,000 clones, roughly 80% of them singletons. CDR1 is KGHSH, CDR2 LQKENI, per germline. This CDR3 is 18 amino acids long. V was clipped by 6 bases and J by 1 base; unmatched bases: 13. Material for sequencing was peripheral blood. The chain couples TRBV18 to TRBJ2-1; 9 bases align to TRBD2. This TCR came from a person aged 65 to 85 with COVID-19, enrolled during active disease. CDR3 residues: CASSPAGSGSGSYNEQFF. In DNA, the CDR3 is TGTGCCAGCTCCCCGGCGGGTAGCGGGAGCGGGTCCTACAATGAGCAGTTCTTC. Looking up the rest from reference TRBV18 and TRBJ2-1 gives the full variable domain: NAGVMQNPRHLVRRRGQEARLRCSPMKGHSHVYWYRQLPEEGLKFMVYLQKENIIDESGMPKERFSAEFPKEGPSILRIQQVVRGDSAAYFCASSPAGSGSGSYNEQFFGPGTRLTVL.